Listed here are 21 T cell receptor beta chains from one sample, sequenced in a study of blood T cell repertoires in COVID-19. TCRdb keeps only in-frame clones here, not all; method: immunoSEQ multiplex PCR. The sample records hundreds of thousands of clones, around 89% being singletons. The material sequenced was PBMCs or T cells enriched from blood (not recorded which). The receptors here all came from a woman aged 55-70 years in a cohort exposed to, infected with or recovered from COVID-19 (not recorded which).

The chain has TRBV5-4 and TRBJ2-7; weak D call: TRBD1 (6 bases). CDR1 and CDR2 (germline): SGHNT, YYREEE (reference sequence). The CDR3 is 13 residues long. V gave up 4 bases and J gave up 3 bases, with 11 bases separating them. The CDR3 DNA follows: TGTGCCAGCAGCGGTGCACAGGGCTACGAGCAGTACTTC. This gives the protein CASSGAQGYEQYF.

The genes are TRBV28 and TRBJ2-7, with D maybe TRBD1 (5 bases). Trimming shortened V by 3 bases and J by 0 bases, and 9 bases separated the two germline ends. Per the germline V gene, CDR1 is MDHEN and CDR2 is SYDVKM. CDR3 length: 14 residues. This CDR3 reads CASSFFRASYEQYF. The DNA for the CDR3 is TGTGCCAGCAGTTTTTTCAGGGCCTCCTACGAGCAGTACTTC.

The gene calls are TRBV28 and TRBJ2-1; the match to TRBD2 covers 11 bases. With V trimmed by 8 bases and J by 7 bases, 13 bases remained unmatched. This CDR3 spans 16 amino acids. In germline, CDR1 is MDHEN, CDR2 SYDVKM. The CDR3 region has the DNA TGTGCCAGCCCTAGTTCAGGGGCTAGCGGGAGGAATGAGCAGTTCTTC. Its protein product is CASPSSGASGRNEQFF.

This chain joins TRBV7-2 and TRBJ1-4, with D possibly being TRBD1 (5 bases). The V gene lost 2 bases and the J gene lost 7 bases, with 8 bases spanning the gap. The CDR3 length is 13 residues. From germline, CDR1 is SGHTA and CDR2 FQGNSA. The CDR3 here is CASSLIGGEKLFF. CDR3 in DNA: TGTGCCAGCAGCTTAATCGGGGGTGAAAAACTGTTTTTT.

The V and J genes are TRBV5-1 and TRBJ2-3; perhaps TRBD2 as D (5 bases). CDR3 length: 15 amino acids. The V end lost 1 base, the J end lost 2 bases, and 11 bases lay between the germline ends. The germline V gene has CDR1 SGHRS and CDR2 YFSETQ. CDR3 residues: CASSLQPGNTDTQYF. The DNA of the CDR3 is TGCGCCAGCAGCTTGCAGCCGGGGAACACAGATACGCAGTATTTT.

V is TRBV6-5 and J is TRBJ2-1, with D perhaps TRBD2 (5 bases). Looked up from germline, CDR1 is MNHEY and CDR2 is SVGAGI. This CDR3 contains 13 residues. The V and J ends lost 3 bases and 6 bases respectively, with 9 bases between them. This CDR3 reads CASSYRGINEQFF. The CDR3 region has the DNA TGTGCCAGCAGTTATCGAGGGATCAATGAGCAGTTCTTC.

This CDR3 is CASSESRDRPGLAGENEQFF. In DNA form, the CDR3 reads TGCGCCAGCAGTGAGTCGCGGGACAGGCCGGGACTAGCGGGAGAAAATGAGCAGTTCTTC. This chain links TRBV10-1 with TRBJ2-1, with TRBD2 identical over 14 bases. Per germline, CDR1 WNHNN and CDR2 SYGVQD (reference sequence). V shed 0 bases and J 7 bases; nucleotides not matched to a gene: 14. The CDR3 extends over 20 amino acids.

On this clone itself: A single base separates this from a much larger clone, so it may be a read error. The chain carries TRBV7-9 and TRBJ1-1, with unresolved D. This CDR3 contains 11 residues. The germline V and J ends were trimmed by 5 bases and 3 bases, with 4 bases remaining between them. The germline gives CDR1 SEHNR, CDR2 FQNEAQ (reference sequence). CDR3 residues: CASSRDTEAFF. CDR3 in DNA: TGTGCCAGCAGCCGGGACACTGAAGCTTTCTTT.

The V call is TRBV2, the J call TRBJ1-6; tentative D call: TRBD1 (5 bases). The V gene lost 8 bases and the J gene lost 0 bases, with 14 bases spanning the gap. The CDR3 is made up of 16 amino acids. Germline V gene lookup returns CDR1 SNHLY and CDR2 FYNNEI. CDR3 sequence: CASSPRGPSYNSPLHF. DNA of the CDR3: TGTGCCAGCTCCCCGCGGGGACCCTCCTATAATTCACCCCTCCACTTT.

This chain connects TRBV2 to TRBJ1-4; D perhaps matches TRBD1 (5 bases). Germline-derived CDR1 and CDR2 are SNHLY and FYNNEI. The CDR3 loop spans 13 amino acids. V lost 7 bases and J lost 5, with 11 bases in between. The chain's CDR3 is CASIGQGNEKLFF. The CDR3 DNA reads TGTGCCAGCATCGGTCAGGGCAATGAAAAACTGTTTTTT.

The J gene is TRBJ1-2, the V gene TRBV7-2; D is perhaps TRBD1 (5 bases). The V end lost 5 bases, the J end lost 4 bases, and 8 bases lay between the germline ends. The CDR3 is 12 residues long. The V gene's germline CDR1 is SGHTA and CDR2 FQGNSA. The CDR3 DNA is TGTGCCAGCAGCACCCAGGGCTATGGCTACACCTTC. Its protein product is CASSTQGYGYTF.

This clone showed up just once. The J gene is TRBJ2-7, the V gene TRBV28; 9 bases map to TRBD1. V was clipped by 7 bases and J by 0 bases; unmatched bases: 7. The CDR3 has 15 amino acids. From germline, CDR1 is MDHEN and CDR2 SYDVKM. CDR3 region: CASKPGQGFSYEQYF. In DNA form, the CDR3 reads TGTGCCAGCAAACCGGGACAGGGTTTCTCCTACGAGCAGTACTTC. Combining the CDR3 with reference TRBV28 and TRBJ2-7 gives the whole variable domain DVKVTQSSRYLVKRTGEKVFLECVQDMDHENMFWYRQDPGLGLRLIYFSYDVKMKEKGDIPEGYSVSREKKERFSLILESASTNQTSMYLCASKPGQGFSYEQYFGPGTRLTVT.

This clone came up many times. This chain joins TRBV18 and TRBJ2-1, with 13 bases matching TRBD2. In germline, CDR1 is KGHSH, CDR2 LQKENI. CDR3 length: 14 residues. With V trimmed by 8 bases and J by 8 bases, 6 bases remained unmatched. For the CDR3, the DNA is TGTGCCAGCAAAAGGACTAGCGGGAGCGATGAGCAGTTCTTC. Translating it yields CASKRTSGSDEQFF. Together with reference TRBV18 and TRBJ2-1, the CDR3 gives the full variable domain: NAGVMQNPRHLVRRRGQEARLRCSPMKGHSHVYWYRQLPEEGLKFMVYLQKENIIDESGMPKERFSAEFPKEGPSILRIQQVVRGDSAAYFCASKRTSGSDEQFFGPGTRLTVL.

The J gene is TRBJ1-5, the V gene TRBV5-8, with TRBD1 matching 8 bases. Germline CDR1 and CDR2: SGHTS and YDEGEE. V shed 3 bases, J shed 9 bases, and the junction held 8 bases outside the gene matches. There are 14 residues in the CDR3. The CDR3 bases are TGTGCCAGCAGCTCCCGGACAGGGCCGCGGCCCCAGCATTTT. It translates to CASSSRTGPRPQHF.

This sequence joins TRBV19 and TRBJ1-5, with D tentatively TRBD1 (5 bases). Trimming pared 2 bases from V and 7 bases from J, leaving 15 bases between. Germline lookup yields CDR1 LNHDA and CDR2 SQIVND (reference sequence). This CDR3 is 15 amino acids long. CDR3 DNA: TGTGCCAGTAGTATAAATCGGCAGGGTAGCCAGCCCCAGCATTTT. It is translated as CASSINRQGSQPQHF. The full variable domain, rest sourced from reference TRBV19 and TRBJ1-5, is DGGITQSPKYLFRKEGQNVTLSCEQNLNHDAMYWYRQDPGQGLRLIYYSQIVNDFQKGDIAEGYSVSREKKESFPLTVTSAQKNPTAFYLCASSINRQGSQPQHFGDGTRLSIL.

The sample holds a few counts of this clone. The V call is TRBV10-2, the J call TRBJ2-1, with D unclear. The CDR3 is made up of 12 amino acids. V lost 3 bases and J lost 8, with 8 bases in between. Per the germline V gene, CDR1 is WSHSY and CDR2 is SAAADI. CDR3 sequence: CASSDRGDEQFF. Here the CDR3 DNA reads TGCGCCAGCAGTGATCGAGGCGATGAGCAGTTCTTC.

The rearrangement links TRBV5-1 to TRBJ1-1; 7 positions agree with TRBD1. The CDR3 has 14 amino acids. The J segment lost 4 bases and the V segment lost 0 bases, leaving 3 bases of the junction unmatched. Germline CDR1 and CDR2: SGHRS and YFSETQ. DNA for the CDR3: TGCGCCAGCAGCTTGGATCCAGGGGGCACTGAAGCTTTCTTT. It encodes CASSLDPGGTEAFF. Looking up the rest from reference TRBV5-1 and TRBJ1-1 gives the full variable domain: KAGVTQTPRYLIKTRGQQVTLSCSPISGHRSVSWYQQTPGQGLQFLFEYFSETQRNKGNFPGRFSGRQFSNSRSEMNVSTLELGDSALYLCASSLDPGGTEAFFGQGTRLTVV.

CDR3 nucleotide sequence: TGTGCCAGCAGGGGCACAGGGGCTCATGGCTACACCTTC. Its protein product is CASRGTGAHGYTF. This chain links TRBV27 with TRBJ1-2, with TRBD1 identical over 7 bases. Germline lookup yields CDR1 MNHEY and CDR2 SMNVEV (reference sequence). The CDR3 contains 13 residues. After removal of 6 bases from V and 6 bases from J, the junction contained 7 bases not matched to a gene.

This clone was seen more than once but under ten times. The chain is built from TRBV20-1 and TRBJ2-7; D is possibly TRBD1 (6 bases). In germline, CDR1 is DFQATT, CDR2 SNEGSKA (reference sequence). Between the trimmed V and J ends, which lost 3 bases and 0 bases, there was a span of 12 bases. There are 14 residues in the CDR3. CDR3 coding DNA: TGCAGTGCTAGTGGGCCGGACAGCTCCTACGAGCAGTACTTC. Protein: CSASGPDSSYEQYF.

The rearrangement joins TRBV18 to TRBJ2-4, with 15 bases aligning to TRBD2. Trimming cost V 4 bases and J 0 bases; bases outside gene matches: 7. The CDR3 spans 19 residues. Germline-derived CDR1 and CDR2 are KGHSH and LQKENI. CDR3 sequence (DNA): TGTGCCAGCTCACTAAGGACTAGCGGGAGGGCGGAAGCCAAAAACATTCAGTACTTC. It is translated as CASSLRTSGRAEAKNIQYF.

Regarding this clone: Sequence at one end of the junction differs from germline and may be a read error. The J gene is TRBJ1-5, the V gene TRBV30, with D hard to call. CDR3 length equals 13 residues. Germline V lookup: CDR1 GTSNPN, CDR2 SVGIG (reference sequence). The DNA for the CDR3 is TGTGCCTGGAGTGTATCGGGTTATCAGCCTCAGCATTTT. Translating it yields CAWSVSGYQPQHF.